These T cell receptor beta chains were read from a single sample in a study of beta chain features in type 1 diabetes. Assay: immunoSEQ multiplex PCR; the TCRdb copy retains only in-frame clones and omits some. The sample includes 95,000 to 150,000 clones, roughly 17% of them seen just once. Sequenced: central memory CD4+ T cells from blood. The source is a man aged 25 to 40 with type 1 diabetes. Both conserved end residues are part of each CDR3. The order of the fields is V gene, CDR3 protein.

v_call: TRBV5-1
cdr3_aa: CASSLEGREREQYF

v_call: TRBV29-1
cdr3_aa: CSVSGSYEQYF

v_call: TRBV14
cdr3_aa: CASSQAGLIIETQYF

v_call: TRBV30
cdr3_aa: CAWSPRGRRLREQYF

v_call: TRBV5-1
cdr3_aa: CASSFDSNTEAFF

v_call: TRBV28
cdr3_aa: CASTNRVIETQYF

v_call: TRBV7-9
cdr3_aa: CASSLSQGQILHF

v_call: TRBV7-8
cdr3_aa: CASSLGPPRGNIPPGNTIYF

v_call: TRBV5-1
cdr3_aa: CASSLSSDDNEQFF

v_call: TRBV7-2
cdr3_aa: CASSFGLLNTDTQYF

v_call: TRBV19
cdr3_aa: CASSMVGRNQPQHF

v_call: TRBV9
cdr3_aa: CASSTRGQVSGANVLTF

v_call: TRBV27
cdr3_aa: CASSFLGPGTKTDTQYF

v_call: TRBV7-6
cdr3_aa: CASSLGIDEQYF

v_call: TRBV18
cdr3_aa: CASSPVAGAYNEQFF

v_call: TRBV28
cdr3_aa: CASSGGQFYEQYF

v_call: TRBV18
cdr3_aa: CASSPGSSYNEQFF

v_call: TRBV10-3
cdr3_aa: CAISDGVLVETQYF

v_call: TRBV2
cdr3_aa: CASSVPNEKKLFF

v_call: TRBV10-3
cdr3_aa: CAIRDVGEQFF

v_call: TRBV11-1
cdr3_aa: CASSPGTAQETQYF

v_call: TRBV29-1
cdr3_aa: CSVEGPGGAGDTQYF

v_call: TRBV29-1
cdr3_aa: CSTQAADTQYF

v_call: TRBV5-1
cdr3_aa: CASSLVPWASGEETQYF